Here is one TCR beta chain with its context. Its specific antigen is unknown. No much larger clone exists at a distance of one base, and base qualities are not known. Donors were a few dozen systemically healthy Caucasian individuals from Russia aged about 6 to 100 years. Roughly 9.5 milliliters of peripheral blood were drawn from each donor into EDTA-treated Vacutainer tubes. Ficoll-Paque density-gradient centrifugation was used to isolate PBMCs, with at least 6 million per sample. Total RNA, at least 5 micrograms per sample, was extracted from PBMCs with Trizol reagent. For every donor, flow cytometry on a PBMC aliquot measured the percentage of naive CD45RAhigh/CD27high T cells. The entry originates in a study of blood T cells in healthy people across ages (dated by TCRdb to between 2015 and 2017). In the study overall: In model experiments, template switching captured about one uniquely barcoded TCR beta cDNA molecule for every two T cells. To avoid experimental bias, donors of different ages were distributed randomly across sequencing lanes. Using deep sequencing normalized with unique cDNA molecular identifiers, the study measured how TCR beta repertoire diversity changes with age. Using the same blood draw, the study looked at two additional independent replicas of 1 million unique cDNA reads for two donors, one aged 18 to 30 and the other aged 80 or older. The donors were split into four age groups: young (average around 15 years), middle-aged (about 40), aged (over 55) and long-lived (roughly 86).

Broader findings and caveats from the paper: Compared with the aged group, more naive CD4+ T cells, fewer expanded clones and increased TCR diversity were shown by the long-lived group, suggesting age selection. Observed TCR beta diversity per million T cells fell roughly linearly with age, and a significant reduction was already apparent by age around 40. The percentage of naive T cells measured by flow cytometry correlated strongly with observed TCR beta diversity. Estimates of total diversity from one million sequenced T cells were regarded as lower bounds and underestimates. Because donor CMV infection status was unknown, age-related changes in expanded clonotypes were potentially confounded. Conclusive comparison of naive and antigen-experienced compartments was prevented by the profiling of bulk unsorted PBMCs.

From the cysteine through the phenylalanine, the CDR3 covers 16 amino acids. Here the CDR3 DNA is all that survives: 48 bases in frame from base 1. V was cut back by 1 base and J by 1 base, leaving a gap of 16 bases between them. CDR1 and CDR2 are read off the germline V gene (reference sequence) as DFQATT and SNEGSKA. The library relied on 5' RACE. The instrument was an Illumina HiSeq 2500. A second PCR of roughly 7 to 12 cycles was run with a J-beta primer mix and a sample-barcoded 5' primer. Each TCR beta cDNA molecule received a unique molecular identifier from a template-switch 5' adaptor carrying 12 random nucleotides. Each sample yielded at least 2.5 million CDR3-containing paired-end reads. First-strand cDNA synthesis was performed from all RNA using the Mint cDNA synthesis kit, with priming by a TRBC-specific oligonucleotide. Following uracil-DNA glycosylase treatment, all cDNA underwent a first 18-cycle PCR with the universal primers M1SS and BC2_uni_R. The authors' analysis ran thus. For normalization, 1 million high-quality reads were randomly selected from each sample, with every read carrying a distinct molecular identifier. Reads with shared molecular identifiers were discarded instead of being binned into consensus sequences. MiTCR, run with a Q25 quality threshold and the strictest error-elimination algorithm, handled CDR3 identification, clonotype clustering and error correction. A nonparametric unseen species model with Euler transformation was used to estimate a lower bound on total TCR beta diversity. The public reads were reprocessed in TCRdb via fastp at Q25 and MiXCR, keeping in-frame beta chains. Rows with a matching CDR3 protein are joined into one entry that keeps the most common DNA and genes. The V and J calls and clone size come from TCRdb's table, not from the authors' own analysis. In this sample the table shows about 1.6 million distinct CDR3 sequences, approximately 32% of which occur a single time. The ten largest clones add up to around 10% of the sample.

The clonotype comes from a young woman in good health. The chain couples TRBV20-1 to TRBJ1-2; D gene: possibly TRBD1, on 6 matching bases. The specimen was blood. The sequence in DNA is TGCAGTGCTAGAGGGGGAGCAGGGGCCAATAACTATGGCTACACCTTC. Translated, this gives CSARGGAGANNYGYTF.